A selection of T cell receptor beta chains follows, all from one sample in a study of control samples from healthy donors and cancer patients. Sequencing was performed with immunoSEQ multiplex PCR; in TCRdb, only in-frame clones are kept and a portion is missing. This sample has about 89,000 clones, with about 84% found just once. Sequencing was done on a sample of blood. The receptors were gathered from a middle-aged woman in good health. Both conserved end residues are part of each CDR3. A D gene is named only where the DNA matches it firmly. Size is omitted from some rows. Given values are once, few, many or a class for expanded clones.

. TRBJ1-1 TRBV7-9 . TGTGCCAGCAGCTTGGCAGCGAACACTGAAGCTTTCTTT CASSLAANTEAFF
TRBD2 TRBJ2-3 TRBV4-2 . TGTGCCAGCAGCGGCTGGGGGACTAGCGGGGAGGCAGATACGCAGTATTTT CASSGWGTSGEADTQYF
. TRBJ1-5 TRBV15 . TGTGCCACCAGCAGAGAGGGGGGGGAGGGTCAGCCCCAGCATTTT CATSREGGEGQPQHF
. TRBJ1-1 TRBV27 . TGTGCCAGCAGTTTCTATGAGAACACTGAAGCTTTCTTT CASSFYENTEAFF
. TRBJ1-2 TRBV10-1 . TGCGCCAGCAGTATATCCCGGGTGTCCGGCTACACCTTC CASSISRVSGYTF
. TRBJ2-7 TRBV29-1 . TGCAGCGTTTCAGGGTGGGATTCCTACGAGCAGTACTTC CSVSGWDSYEQYF
. TRBJ1-4 TRBV30 . TGTGCCTGGAATTTTCAATTCAATGAAAAACTGTTTTTT CAWNFQFNEKLFF
TRBD1 TRBJ1-1 TRBV5-4 . TGTGCCAGCAGTCAAGGGGGCTTGGCTGAAGCTTTCTTT CASSQGGLAEAFF
. TRBJ1-4 TRBV18 . TGTGCCAGCTCACCAAACCTGGGGGCAACTAATGAAAAACTGTTTTTT CASSPNLGATNEKLFF
. TRBJ1-1 TRBV6-6 . TGTGCCAGCAGCCGACAGCTTATATCGGACACTGAAGCTTTCTTT CASSRQLISDTEAFF
TRBD1 TRBJ1-1 TRBV18 . TGTGCCAGCTCACGAACAGGGGCCACTGAAGCTTTCTTT CASSRTGATEAFF
. TRBJ1-1 TRBV2 . TGTGCCAGCAGTTCAATCCGGAGGGAGGCTTTCTTT CASSSIRREAFF
. TRBJ1-2 TRBV6-5 . TGTGCCAGCAGTTCTACCGGGACAACAGTCCCCTATGGCTACACCTTC CASSSTGTTVPYGYTF
TRBD1 TRBJ1-6 TRBV10-1 . TGCGCCAGCAGTGAAACACAGGGGGATAATTCACCCCTCCACTTT CASSETQGDNSPLHF
. TRBJ1-6 TRBV5-8 . TGTGCCAGCAGCTCGGAAGCGGACAGCTCCTATAATTCACCCCTCCACTTT CASSSEADSSYNSPLHF
. TRBJ1-3 TRBV12-5 . TGTGCTAGTGGTTTGTACGTTGGGATGGACAGTTCTGGAAACACCATATATTTT CASGLYVGMDSSGNTIYF
. TRBJ2-2 TRBV7-2 . TGTGCCAGCACTCTGGGGGGGCACGCGAACACCGGGGAGCTGTTTTTT CASTLGGHANTGELFF
. TRBJ2-6 TRBV10-2 . TGCGCCAGCAGTGCTGGGGCCAACGTCCTGACTTTC CASSAGANVLTF
. TRBJ1-4 TRBV19 . TGTGCCAGTAGCGGACGGCTCCAGGATAATGAAAAACTGTTTTTT CASSGRLQDNEKLFF
TRBD1 TRBJ1-2 TRBV9 . TGTGCCAGCAGCGTAGAACCGACAGGGGGTGATTATGGCTACACCTTC CASSVEPTGGDYGYTF
TRBD1 TRBJ2-5 TRBV5-5 . TGTGCCAGCCGCACGGGACAGGCTGGCCAAGAGACCCAGTACTTC CASRTGQAGQETQYF
TRBD1 TRBJ1-2 TRBV4-1 . TGCGCCAGCAGCCTCCGACAGGGAGATGGCTACACCTTC CASSLRQGDGYTF
. TRBJ2-3 TRBV7-2 . TGTGCCAGCAGCCCACGACGGTCATCGGATACGCAGTATTTT CASSPRRSSDTQYF
TRBD1 TRBJ2-7 TRBV6-5 . TGTGCCAGCAGGTGGACAGGGGGCGTTGAGCAGTACTTC CASRWTGGVEQYF
TRBD1 TRBJ2-3 TRBV2 . TGTGCCAGCAGAGACCCTGGACAGGGTAGTGGGAATACGCAGTATTTT CASRDPGQGSGNTQYF
. TRBJ2-6 TRBV6-5 . TGTGCCAGCAGTTACGACGGCGGCTCTGGGGCCAACGTCCTGACTTTC CASSYDGGSGANVLTF
. TRBJ2-3 TRBV10-3 . TGTGCCATCCTCAAAGGGGCCACAGATACGCAGTATTTT CAILKGATDTQYF
. TRBJ1-4 TRBV3-1/TRBV3-2 . TGTGCCAGCAGCCAAACCTCAGCTATATCAACTAATGAAAAACTGTTTTTT CASSQTSAISTNEKLFF
TRBD1 TRBJ2-1 TRBV24-1 . TGTGCCACCAGCGACGGACAGGTCCACAATGAGCAGTTCTTC CATSDGQVHNEQFF
TRBD1 TRBJ1-2 TRBV6-1 once TGTGCCAGCAGTGAAACAGGGACAGGGGTTGGCTACACCTTC CASSETGTGVGYTF
. TRBJ2-7 TRBV29-1 . TGCAGCGTTGGGGTTTTGAGACACACCTACGAGCAGTACTTC CSVGVLRHTYEQYF
TRBD1 TRBJ1-6 TRBV9 . TGTGCCAGCAGCGTAGGTGGGGGACAGGGGAATTCACCCCTCCACTTT CASSVGGGQGNSPLHF
TRBD1 TRBJ1-1 TRBV6-2/TRBV6-3 once TGTGCCAGCAGTTCAATGGGACAGCGGAACACTGAAGCTTTCTTT CASSSMGQRNTEAFF
TRBD2 TRBJ2-5 TRBV13 . TGTGCCAGCAGCTCACTAGCGGGGGGGTTCTCTGAGACCCAGTACTTC CASSSLAGGFSETQYF
TRBD2 TRBJ2-3 TRBV6-4 few TGTGCCAGCAGTGACTCTAGCGGGGGCACAGATACGCAGTATTTT CASSDSSGGTDTQYF
. TRBJ2-5 TRBV27 once TGTGCCAGCCAAAAGGGGGAGACCCAGTACTTC CASQKGETQYF